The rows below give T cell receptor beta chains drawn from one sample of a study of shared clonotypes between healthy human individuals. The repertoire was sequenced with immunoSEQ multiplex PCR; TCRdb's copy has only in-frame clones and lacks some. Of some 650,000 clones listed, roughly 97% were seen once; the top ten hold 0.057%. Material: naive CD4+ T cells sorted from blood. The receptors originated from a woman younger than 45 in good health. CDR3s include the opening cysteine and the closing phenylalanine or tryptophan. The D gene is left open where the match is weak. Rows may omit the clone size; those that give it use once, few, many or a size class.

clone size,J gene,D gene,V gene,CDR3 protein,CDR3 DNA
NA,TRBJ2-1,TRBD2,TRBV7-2,CASSSRSMGGEQFF,TGTGCCAGCAGCTCTAGGTCGATGGGGGGGGAGCAGTTCTTC
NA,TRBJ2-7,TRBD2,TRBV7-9,CASSPGLAGVLEQYF,TGTGCCAGCAGCCCCGGACTAGCGGGAGTCCTCGAGCAGTACTTC
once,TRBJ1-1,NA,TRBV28,CASSLPGTEAFF,TGTGCCAGCAGTTTACCGGGCACTGAAGCTTTCTTT
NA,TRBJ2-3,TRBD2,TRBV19,CASGGTSWYDTQYF,TGTGCCAGCGGGGGGACTAGCTGGTACGATACGCAGTATTTT
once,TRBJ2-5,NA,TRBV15,CATSGGGAGETQYF,TGTGCCACCAGCGGCGGAGGAGCGGGAGAGACCCAGTACTTC
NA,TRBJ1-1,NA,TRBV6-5,CASSSAWTVNTEAFF,TGTGCCAGCAGTTCGGCGTGGACAGTCAACACTGAAGCTTTCTTT
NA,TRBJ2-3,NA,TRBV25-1,CASSEVGSSTDTQYF,TGTGCCAGCAGTGAGGTGGGCAGTAGCACAGATACGCAGTATTTT
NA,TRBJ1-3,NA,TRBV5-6,CASSFSSGGNTIYF,TGTGCCAGCAGCTTCTCTTCCGGTGGAAACACCATATATTTT
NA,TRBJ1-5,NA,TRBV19,CASSPDRYPLGQPQHF,TGTGCCAGTAGTCCTGACAGGTACCCCCTGGGTCAGCCCCAGCATTTT
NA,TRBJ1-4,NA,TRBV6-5,CASSYDTTTNEKLFF,TGTGCCAGCAGTTACGACACCACAACTAATGAAAAACTGTTTTTT
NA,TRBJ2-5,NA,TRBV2,CASSLRETQYF,TGTGCCAGCAGTCTCAGGGAGACCCAGTACTTC
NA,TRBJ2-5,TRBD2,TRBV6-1,CASRSGSGSQETQYF,TGTGCCAGCAGAAGCGGGAGCGGGTCACAAGAGACCCAGTACTTC
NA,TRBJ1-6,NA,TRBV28,CASSLTRSNSPLHF,TGTGCCAGCAGTTTGACCCGGAGCAATTCACCCCTCCACTTT
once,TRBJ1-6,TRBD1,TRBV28,CASRYDRVNNSPLHF,TGTGCCAGCAGATACGACAGGGTTAATAATTCACCCCTCCACTTT
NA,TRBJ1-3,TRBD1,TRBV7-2,CASSPRQGSGNTIYF,TGTGCCAGCAGCCCACGACAGGGGTCCGGAAACACCATATATTTT
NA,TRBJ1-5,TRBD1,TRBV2,CASSELVRGRQPQHF,TGTGCCAGCAGTGAGCTGGTCAGGGGGCGGCAGCCCCAGCATTTT
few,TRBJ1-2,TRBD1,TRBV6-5,CASRGQGPGYTF,TGTGCCAGCAGGGGACAGGGGCCCGGCTACACCTTC
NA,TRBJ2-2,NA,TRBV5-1,CASSLSQMNTGELFF,TGCGCCAGCAGCTTAAGTCAGATGAACACCGGGGAGCTGTTTTTT
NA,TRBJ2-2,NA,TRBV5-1,CASSLGQAISGELFF,TGCGCCAGCAGCTTGGGCCAGGCGATAAGCGGGGAGCTGTTTTTT
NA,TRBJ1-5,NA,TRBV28,CASRLNDQPQHF,TGTGCCAGCAGACTTAATGATCAGCCCCAGCATTTT
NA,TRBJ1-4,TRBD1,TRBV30,CAWSSFRDRIVF,TGTGCCTGGAGTAGCTTCCGGGACAGGATAGTTTTT
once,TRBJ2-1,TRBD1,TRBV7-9,CASSTVRGQGIHNEQFF,TGTGCCAGCAGCACAGTCAGGGGACAGGGAATCCACAATGAGCAGTTCTTC
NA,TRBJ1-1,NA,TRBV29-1,CSVYRNSNTEAFF,TGCAGCGTTTACAGAAACTCGAACACTGAAGCTTTCTTT
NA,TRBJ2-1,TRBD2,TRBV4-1,CASSHGLAASSYNEQFF,TGCGCCAGCAGCCACGGACTAGCGGCGAGCTCCTACAATGAGCAGTTCTTC
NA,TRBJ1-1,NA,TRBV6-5,CASSYSGSTEAFF,TGTGCCAGCAGTTACTCAGGGTCTACTGAAGCTTTCTTT
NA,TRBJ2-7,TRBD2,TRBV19,CASSIGLAPTYEQYF,TGTGCCAGTAGTATCGGACTAGCGCCAACCTACGAGCAGTACTTC
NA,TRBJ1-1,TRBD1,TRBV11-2,CASSSQGDTEAFF,TGTGCCAGCAGCTCACAGGGGGACACTGAAGCTTTCTTT